This T cell receptor (beta chain) derives from a study of T cell responses to AZD1222 COVID-19 vaccine. Study outcomes and limitations: Dominant at 160-218 and 743-854, vaccine-associated CD4 TCRs also spanned spike. Receipt of two AZD1222 doses was followed by a rise in Spike-specific TCR breadth and depth. In the spike-specific TCR repertoire, nearly half reportedly target unmutated variant regions. Most donors were white British, females outnumbered males, and clonal diversity was possibly underestimated.

Remarks on this clone: Its target is not known.

TCRdb keeps only in-frame clones here, not all; method: immunoSEQ multiplex PCR. The data contain roughly 180,000 clones, about 94% of them singletons. Germline assignment: CDR1 SNHLY and CDR2 FYNNEI. The length of the CDR3 is 13 residues. V shed 11 bases, J shed 6 bases, and the junction held 8 bases outside the gene matches. The TCR was taken from an adult in good health. The chain combines TRBV2 with TRBJ1-1; 11 bases are a match to TRBD1. The material sequenced was peripheral blood, taken on day 0 of AZD1222 vaccination. The CDR3 loop is CACRDRGRSEAFF. Here the CDR3 DNA reads TGTGCCTGCCGGGACAGGGGGAGGTCTGAAGCTTTCTTT.